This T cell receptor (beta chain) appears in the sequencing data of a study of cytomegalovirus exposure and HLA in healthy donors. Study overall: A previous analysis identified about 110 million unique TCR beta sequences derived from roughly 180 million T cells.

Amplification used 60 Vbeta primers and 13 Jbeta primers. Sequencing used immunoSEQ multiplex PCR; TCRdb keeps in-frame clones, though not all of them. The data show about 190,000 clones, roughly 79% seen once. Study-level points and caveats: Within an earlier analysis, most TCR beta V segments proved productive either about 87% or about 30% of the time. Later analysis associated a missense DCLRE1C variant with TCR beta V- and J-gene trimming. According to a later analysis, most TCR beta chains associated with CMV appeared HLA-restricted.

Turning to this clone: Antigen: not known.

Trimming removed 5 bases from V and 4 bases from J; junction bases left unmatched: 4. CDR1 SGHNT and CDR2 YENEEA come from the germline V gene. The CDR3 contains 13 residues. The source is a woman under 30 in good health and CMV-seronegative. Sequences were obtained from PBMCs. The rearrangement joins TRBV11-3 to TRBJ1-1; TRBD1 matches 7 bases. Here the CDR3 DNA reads TGTGCCAGCAGCAGGGGGCAGGGCACTGAAGCTTTCTTT. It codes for CASSRGQGTEAFF.